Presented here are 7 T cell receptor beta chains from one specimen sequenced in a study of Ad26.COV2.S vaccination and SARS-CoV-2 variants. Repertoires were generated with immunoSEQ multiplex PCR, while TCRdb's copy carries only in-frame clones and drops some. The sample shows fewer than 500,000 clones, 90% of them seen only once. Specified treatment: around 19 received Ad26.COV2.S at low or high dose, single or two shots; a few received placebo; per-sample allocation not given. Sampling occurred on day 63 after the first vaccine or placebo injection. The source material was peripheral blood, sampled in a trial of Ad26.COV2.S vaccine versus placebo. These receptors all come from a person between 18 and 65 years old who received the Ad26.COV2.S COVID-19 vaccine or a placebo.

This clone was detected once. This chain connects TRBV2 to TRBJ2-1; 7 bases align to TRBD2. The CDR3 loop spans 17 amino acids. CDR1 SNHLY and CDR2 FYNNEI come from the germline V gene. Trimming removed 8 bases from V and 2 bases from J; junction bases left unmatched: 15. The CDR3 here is CASSSQGGGSPYNEQFF. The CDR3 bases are TGTGCCAGCTCCAGCCAGGGTGGCGGGAGCCCCTACAATGAGCAGTTCTTC.

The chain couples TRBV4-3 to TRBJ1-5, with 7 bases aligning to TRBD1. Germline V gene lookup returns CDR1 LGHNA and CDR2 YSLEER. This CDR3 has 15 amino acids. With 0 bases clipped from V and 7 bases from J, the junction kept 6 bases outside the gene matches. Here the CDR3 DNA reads TGCGCCAGCAGCCAAGATAGGAGGGGGCGACAGCCCCAGCATTTT. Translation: CASSQDRRGRQPQHF.

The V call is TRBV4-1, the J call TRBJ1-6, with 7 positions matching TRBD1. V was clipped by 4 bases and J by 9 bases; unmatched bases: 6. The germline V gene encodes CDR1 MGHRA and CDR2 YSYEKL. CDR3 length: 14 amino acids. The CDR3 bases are TGCGCCAGCAGCCCCCAACAGGGGAGTTCACCCCTCCACTTT. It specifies CASSPQQGSSPLHF.

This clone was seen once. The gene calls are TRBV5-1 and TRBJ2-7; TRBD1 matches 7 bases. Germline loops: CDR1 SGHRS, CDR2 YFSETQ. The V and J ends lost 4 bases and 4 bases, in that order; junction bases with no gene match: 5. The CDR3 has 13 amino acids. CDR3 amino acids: CASSAYRGYEQYF. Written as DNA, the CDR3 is TGCGCCAGCAGCGCCTACAGGGGATACGAGCAGTACTTC.

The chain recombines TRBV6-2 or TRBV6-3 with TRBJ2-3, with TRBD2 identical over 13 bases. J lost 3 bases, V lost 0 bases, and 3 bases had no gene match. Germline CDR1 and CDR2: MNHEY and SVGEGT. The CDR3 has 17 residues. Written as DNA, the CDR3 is TGTGCCAGCAGTTACTCCGGACTAGCGGGAGTAACAGATACGCAGTATTTT. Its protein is CASSYSGLAGVTDTQYF.

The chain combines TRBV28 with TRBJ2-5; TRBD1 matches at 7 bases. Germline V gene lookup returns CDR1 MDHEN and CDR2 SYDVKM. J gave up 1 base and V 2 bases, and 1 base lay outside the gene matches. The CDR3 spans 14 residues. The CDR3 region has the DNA TGTGCCAGCAGTTTAGGGACAGTCCAAGAGACCCAGTACTTC. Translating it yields CASSLGTVQETQYF.

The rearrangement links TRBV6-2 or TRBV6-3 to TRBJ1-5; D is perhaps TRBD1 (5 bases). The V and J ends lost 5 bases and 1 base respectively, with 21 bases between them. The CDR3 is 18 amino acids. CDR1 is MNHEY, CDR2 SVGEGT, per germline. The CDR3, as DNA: TGTGCCAGCAGTCCAACGGCGGGGGGTTCGTCCAGCAATCAGCCCCAGCATTTT. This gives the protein CASSPTAGGSSSNQPQHF.